The 31 T cell receptor beta chains reported below all come from one sample, sequenced in a study of blood T cells in healthy people across ages (dated by TCRdb to between 2014 and 2017). The library relied on 5' RACE. TCRdb records Illumina HiSeq 2500 as the sequencer. The second PCR ran for roughly 7 to 11 cycles and used a J-beta primer mix along with a sample-barcoded 5' primer. TCRdb passed the public sequencing reads through fastp at Q25 and MiXCR, retaining productive beta sequences. Rows with one shared CDR3 protein collapse into an entry with the most common genes and DNA. This sample is represented by roughly 1,500,000 distinct CDR3 sequences; around two fifths of them were singletons. The top ten clonotypes cover 7.9% of the sample. Sequencing was carried out using blood. The receptors shown here come from a woman younger than 35 in good health.

A word on this clonotype: Sequence at one end of the junction differs from germline and may be a read error. This chain uses TRBV20-1 with TRBJ1-3; 9 bases line up with TRBD1. The CDR3 loop spans 14 amino acids. Germline loops: CDR1 DFQATT, CDR2 SNEGSKA (reference sequence). CDR3 loop: CSAREQGARNTIYF. CDR3 coding DNA: TGCAGTGCGAGAGAACAGGGGGCGAGAAACACCATATATTTT.

The genes are TRBV12-3 or TRBV12-4 and TRBJ2-7; weak D call: TRBD1 (5 bases). This CDR3 region has 15 residues. The V gene lost 6 bases and the J gene lost 5 bases, with 20 bases spanning the gap. The chain's CDR3 is CASSRDRIPIDEQYF. DNA for the CDR3: TGTGCCAGCAGCCGTGACAGAATCCCGATCGACGAGCAGTACTTC.

V is TRBV5-1 and J is TRBJ2-7; TRBD2 agrees at 8 bases. The CDR3 consists of 16 residues. The V gene's germline CDR1 is SGHRS and CDR2 YFSETQ. V gave up 4 bases and J gave up 1 base; unmatched junction bases: 10. In DNA form, the CDR3 reads TGCGCCAGCAGCCCCCCCCCAGCGGGGGATTCCTACGAGCAGTACTTC. Translating gives CASSPPPAGDSYEQYF. The full variable domain, completed using reference TRBV5-1 and TRBJ2-7, is KAGVTQTPRYLIKTRGQQVTLSCSPISGHRSVSWYQQTPGQGLQFLFEYFSETQRNKGNFPGRFSGRQFSNSRSEMNVSTLELGDSALYLCASSPPPAGDSYEQYFGPGTRLTVT.

This rearrangement joins TRBV10-3 to TRBJ2-2; a possible D gene is TRBD1 (6 bases). The V end was cut by 7 bases, the J end by 4 bases, with 13 bases between. The CDR3 is made up of 14 amino acids. The germline gives CDR1 ENHRY, CDR2 SYGVKD. The DNA of the CDR3 is TGTGCCATCAAGTCGACAGGTTTCACCGGGGAGCTGTTTTTT. Translation gives CAIKSTGFTGELFF.

The chain carries TRBV19 and TRBJ2-6; D unresolved. The germline V and J ends were trimmed by 6 bases and 0 bases, with 18 bases remaining between them. Germline CDR1 reads LNHDA; CDR2 reads SQIVND (reference sequence). The CDR3 runs 18 residues. CDR3 bases: TGTGCCAGTAGAACGGGCAGTCTAACTGGCTCTGGGGCCAACGTCCTGACTTTC. This sequence encodes CASRTGSLTGSGANVLTF. The variable domain in full, with the rest retrieved from reference TRBV19 and TRBJ2-6, is DGGITQSPKYLFRKEGQNVTLSCEQNLNHDAMYWYRQDPGQGLRLIYYSQIVNDFQKGDIAEGYSVSREKKESFPLTVTSAQKNPTAFYLCASRTGSLTGSGANVLTFGAGSRLTVL.

V and J are TRBV9 and TRBJ1-1; maybe TRBD1 (5 bases). This CDR3 is 15 amino acids long. CDR1 is SGDLS and CDR2 is YYNGEE in the germline V gene. V was clipped by 5 bases and J by 1 base, with 15 bases between them. CDR3 sequence reads: CASSPVGQTNTEAFF. DNA for the CDR3: TGTGCCAGCAGTCCCGTGGGGCAAACGAACACTGAAGCTTTCTTT.

The CDR3 nucleotides are TGCGCCAGCAGCTTCCAGGGGTCCGACAATCAGCCCCAGCATTTT. As protein: CASSFQGSDNQPQHF. The genes are TRBV5-1 and TRBJ1-5, with D possibly being TRBD1 (6 bases). CDR3 length equals 15 residues. V dropped 2 bases and J dropped 3 bases, with 12 bases sitting between them. Germline CDR1 and CDR2: SGHRS and YFSETQ.

The chain has TRBV5-6 and TRBJ1-5; no clear D gene. From germline, CDR1 is SGHDT and CDR2 YYEEEE. V shed 3 bases and J shed 0 bases, with 13 bases lying between them. The CDR3 length is 16 residues. The DNA for the CDR3 is TGTGCCAGCAGCTCGTCAGGCCCTAATAGCAATCAGCCCCAGCATTTT. Translation: CASSSSGPNSNQPQHF. Looking up the rest from reference TRBV5-6 and TRBJ1-5 gives the full variable domain: DAGVTQSPTHLIKTRGQQVTLRCSPKSGHDTVSWYQQALGQGPQFIFQYYEEEERQRGNFPDRFSGHQFPNYSSELNVNALLLGDSALYLCASSSSGPNSNQPQHFGDGTRLSIL.

This clonotype was found a few times. The chain uses TRBV20-1 and TRBJ2-7; a possible D gene is TRBD2 (6 bases). The V gene lost 6 bases and the J gene lost 0 bases, with 12 bases spanning the gap. The CDR3 is 13 amino acids. The germline CDR1 and CDR2 sequences are DFQATT and SNEGSKA (reference sequence). In DNA form, the CDR3 reads TGCAGTGCCGGGGGAGTTCTCTCCTACGAGCAGTACTTC. Amino acid sequence: CSAGGVLSYEQYF.

The chain links TRBV5-1 to TRBJ2-3; no clear D gene. V lost 6 bases and J 2 bases, leaving 16 bases between the germline ends. This CDR3 is 15 amino acids long. CDR1 is SGHRS, CDR2 YFSETQ, per germline. The CDR3 DNA reads TGCGCCAGCAAGGGCAGCCCCTTCCCCACAGATACGCAGTATTTT. Protein: CASKGSPFPTDTQYF.

This clonotype was seen many times. In DNA form, the CDR3 reads TGTGCCAGCAGCTACGTAAGAGGGGGCTACACCTTC. This translates into CASSYVRGGYTF. This chain uses TRBV12-3 or TRBV12-4 with TRBJ1-2, with no clear D. The CDR3 has 12 amino acids. V lost 6 bases to trimming and J lost 8 bases, with 13 bases between them.

The chain combines TRBV7-8 with TRBJ1-5, with 9 bases matching TRBD1. V gave up 6 bases and J gave up 5 bases; unmatched junction bases: 5. CDR1 and CDR2 from the germline V gene are SGHVS and FQNEAQ. The CDR3 sequence is 14 residues long. DNA for the CDR3: TGTGCCAGCAGTGGACAGGGGAGGGATCAGCCCCAGCATTTT. Protein product: CASSGQGRDQPQHF.

The rearrangement links TRBV7-2 to TRBJ1-5, with 10 bases identical to TRBD1. Germline V gene sequence: CDR1 SGHTA, CDR2 FQGNSA. Germline trimming cut 1 base from V and 4 bases from J; bases unmatched to any gene: 7. CDR3 length: 17 amino acids. This chain's CDR3 is CASSLGGTGAMNQPQHF. CDR3 DNA: TGTGCCAGCAGCTTAGGCGGGACAGGGGCGATGAATCAGCCCCAGCATTTT.

The gene calls are TRBV10-1 and TRBJ2-2; D ambiguous. Per germline, CDR1 WNHNN and CDR2 SYGVQD (reference sequence). The CDR3 runs to 13 residues. The V and J ends lost 6 bases and 2 bases respectively, with 7 bases between them. Here the CDR3 DNA reads TGCGCCAGCAGGGGCAGAAACACCGGGGAGCTGTTTTTT. Residues: CASRGRNTGELFF.

The rearrangement uses TRBV19 and TRBJ2-1, with 8 bases identical to TRBD2. Germline values: CDR1 LNHDA, CDR2 SQIVND (reference sequence). This CDR3 spans 13 amino acids. Trimming removed 7 bases from V and 4 bases from J; junction bases left unmatched: 3. The CDR3 protein is CASTGTRYNEQFF. The CDR3 DNA is TGTGCCAGTACTGGGACTAGGTACAATGAGCAGTTCTTC.

This clonotype was observed a few times. CDR3 DNA: TGTGCCAGCAGTCGGACAGCCGGAAACACCATATATTTT. Translation: CASSRTAGNTIYF. The V call is TRBV12-3 or TRBV12-4, the J call TRBJ1-3; TRBD1 might be the D (6 bases). V lost 5 bases, J lost 4 bases, and 9 bases lay in between. The CDR3 is 13 residues long.

The genes are TRBV20-1 and TRBJ2-3; TRBD2 aligns across 7 bases. V was pared by 3 bases and J by 6 bases, with 9 bases of the junction left unmatched. The CDR3 covers 14 residues. Per the germline V gene, CDR1 is DFQATT and CDR2 is SNEGSKA (reference sequence). The CDR3 region is CSASSVGGSDTQYF. In DNA, the CDR3 is TGCAGTGCTAGTTCAGTCGGGGGGAGCGATACGCAGTATTTT.

This sequence joins TRBV27 and TRBJ2-7; D is unclear. Germline-derived CDR1 and CDR2 are MNHEY and SMNVEV (reference sequence). V was shortened by 9 bases and J by 3 bases, with 15 bases between the two germline ends. The CDR3 length is 13 residues. The CDR3 DNA sequence: TGTGCCAGTTTACAAACAGAGAGCTACGAGCAGTACTTC. This gives the protein CASLQTESYEQYF.

J is TRBJ2-1 and V is TRBV7-3; TRBD1 might be the D (6 bases). Germline V CDR1 and CDR2: SGHTA, FQGTGA. This CDR3 comprises 13 residues. V lost 2 bases and J lost 6, with 8 bases in between. The CDR3: CASSLQGPNEQFF. DNA of the CDR3: TGTGCCAGCAGCTTACAGGGGCCCAATGAGCAGTTCTTC.

The V and J genes are TRBV9 and TRBJ2-5, with a tentative D call TRBD2 (6 bases). Trimming pared 6 bases from V and 11 bases from J, leaving 29 bases between. The germline V gene encodes CDR1 SGDLS and CDR2 YYNGEE. The CDR3 has 16 residues. The CDR3 region has the DNA TGTGCCAGCACGGCAGAATGGAGGGAGCCTTACCATGAGCAGTACTTC. Its translation is CASTAEWREPYHEQYF.

The rearrangement links TRBV20-1 to TRBJ1-5, with D uncertain. Germline values: CDR1 DFQATT, CDR2 SNEGSKA (reference sequence). Trimming took 0 bases from V and 0 from J, leaving 12 bases between them. The length of the CDR3 is 16 residues. The CDR3 bases are TGCAGTGCTAGAGAGGGCGGCGGGATTAGCAATCAGCCCCAGCATTTT. Protein product: CSAREGGGISNQPQHF.

The chain carries TRBV5-1 and TRBJ1-2; tentative D call: TRBD1 (6 bases). Trimming shortened V by 1 base and J by 2 bases, and 18 bases separated the two germline ends. Germline V gives CDR1 SGHRS, CDR2 YFSETQ. The CDR3 totals 17 residues. The CDR3 is CASSLQWRTVANYGYTF. Written as DNA, the CDR3 is TGCGCCAGCAGCTTGCAGTGGAGGACAGTAGCCAACTATGGCTACACCTTC.

The chain carries TRBV7-9 and TRBJ2-5; 7 bases are shared with TRBD1. The better agreement between TRBJ2-7 and the DNA end casts doubt on the J call. Germline V gene lookup returns CDR1 SEHNR and CDR2 FQNEAQ (reference sequence). This CDR3 spans 15 amino acids. For the CDR3, the DNA is TGTGCCAGCAGCGACGGGACAGCACTCGGTTACGAGCAGTACTTC. Translated, it gives CASSDGTALGYEQYF.

The rearrangement links TRBV20-1 to TRBJ2-5; TRBD1 is a possible D gene (5 bases). The CDR3 is 11 amino acids. Looked up from germline, CDR1 is DFQATT and CDR2 is SNEGSKA (reference sequence). Between the trimmed V and J ends, which lost 4 bases and 7 bases, there was a span of 10 bases. CDR3 loop: CSAILGATQYF. CDR3 nucleotides: TGCAGTGCTATCTTAGGGGCGACCCAGTACTTC.

This clonotype was counted between two and nine times. At one of its ends the junction is not consistent with the germline gene, which may arise from a read error. V gene TRBV7-3 combines with J gene TRBJ1-4, with D perhaps matching TRBD1 (5 bases). This CDR3 has 16 amino acids. Germline-derived CDR1 and CDR2 are SGHTA and FQGTGA. CDR3 sequence reads: CASSLTMRGRNEKLFF. CDR3 DNA: TGTGCCAGCAGCTTAACGATGAGGGGACGAAATGAAAAGCTGTTTTTT.

This rearrangement joins TRBV2 to TRBJ2-1; 10 nucleotides match TRBD1. The CDR3 extends over 19 amino acids. Germline assignment: CDR1 SNHLY and CDR2 FYNNEI. The junction had 16 bases not matched to a gene; V was cut back by 7 bases and J by 1 base. In DNA form, the CDR3 reads TGTGCCAGCACCATTAGGGGGGACAGGGGTAGCGGGTCCTACAATGAGCAGTTCTTC. Its protein is CASTIRGDRGSGSYNEQFF.

This rearrangement joins TRBV7-3 to TRBJ2-3; 9 nucleotides align to TRBD1. CDR1 SGHTA and CDR2 FQGTGA come from the germline V gene. The CDR3 extends over 16 amino acids. Trimming took 5 bases from V and 3 from J; bases not matched to a gene: 9. The CDR3 loop reads CASSPQGQGRTDTQYF. Here the CDR3 DNA reads TGTGCCAGCAGCCCCCAAGGACAGGGGAGGACAGATACGCAGTATTTT.

There are many counts of this clonotype. V is TRBV24-1 and J is TRBJ2-1, with D unresolved. The CDR3 runs 13 residues. Germline values: CDR1 KGHDR, CDR2 SFDVKD. V was cut by 7 bases and J by 0 bases, with 6 bases left in between. The chain's CDR3 is CATSGSSYNEQFF. The CDR3, as DNA: TGTGCCACCAGCGGAAGCTCCTACAATGAGCAGTTCTTC.

This clonotype was found a few times. The chain carries TRBV4-1 and TRBJ2-1; D gene ambiguous. V was cut by 5 bases and J by 3 bases, with 14 bases left in between. The CDR3 totals 15 residues. The germline gives CDR1 MGHRA, CDR2 YSYEKL. The CDR3: CASSTDRTYYNEQFF. CDR3 in DNA: TGCGCCAGCAGCACGGATAGGACCTACTACAATGAGCAGTTCTTC.

To note about this clonotype: The junction differs from germline at one of its ends, possibly a read error. The V and J genes are TRBV4-1 and TRBJ2-1; 8 nucleotides match TRBD2. CDR1 is MGHRA and CDR2 is YSYEKL in the germline V gene. This CDR3 spans 15 amino acids. The CDR3 spells CASSNSGASNNEQFF. For the CDR3, the DNA is TGCGCCAGCAGCAATAGCGGGGCCTCCAACAATGAGCAGTTCTTC.

The rearrangement uses TRBV4-2 and TRBJ2-5, with D perhaps matching TRBD2 (6 bases). The CDR3 is 16 amino acids. The V end was cut by 4 bases, the J end by 0 bases, with 15 bases between. Germline assignment: CDR1 LGHNA and CDR2 YNFKEQ. The CDR3 loop reads CASSLASESYQETQYF. The DNA for the CDR3 is TGTGCCAGCAGCCTGGCTAGCGAGTCGTACCAAGAGACCCAGTACTTC.